Below are 14 T cell receptor beta chains sequenced from a single sample in a study of T cells after yellow fever vaccination. TCRdb independently ran MiXCR on the 5' RACE reads; one entry per CDR3 protein. The sample records some 80,000 distinct CDR3 sequences, roughly 14% being singletons. This specimen was CD8+ T cells not binding an NS4B(214-222) dextramer, sorted from PBMCs, taken about 21 days after the first yellow fever vaccination. These receptors were collected from a man between 18 and 35 years old who received the YFV17D yellow fever vaccine.

This chain uses TRBV11-2 with TRBJ2-7, with D tentatively TRBD1 (6 bases). V was pared by 6 bases and J by 2 bases, with 17 bases between. Per germline, CDR1 SGHAT and CDR2 FQNNGV. The CDR3 loop spans 15 amino acids. DNA for the CDR3: TGTGCCAGCAGGAGACAGACAGGAGCTACCTACGAGCAGTACGTC. Its translation: CASRRQTGATYEQYV.

This clonotype was seen only a few times. The chain has TRBV4-1 and TRBJ2-7; the D gene is possibly TRBD1 (6 bases). Per the germline V gene, CDR1 is MGHRA and CDR2 is YSYEKL. The CDR3 has 14 amino acids. V dropped 1 base and J dropped 2 bases, with 9 bases sitting between them. The CDR3 region is CASSQVSGAYEQYV. The CDR3 nucleotides read TGCGCCAGCAGCCAAGTGTCAGGGGCCTACGAGCAGTACGTC.

This clonotype was observed at least ten times. This chain joins TRBV12-3 or TRBV12-4 and TRBJ2-3, with a possible D match to TRBD2 (5 bases). The V gene lost 1 base and the J gene lost 4 bases, with 15 bases spanning the gap. The CDR3 totals 16 residues. The CDR3 reads CASSLGYEGGSDTQYF. The CDR3 DNA reads TGTGCCAGCAGTTTAGGATATGAAGGAGGATCAGATACGCAGTATTTT.

This clonotype was picked up a small number of times. This chain uses TRBV7-8 with TRBJ1-1; a possible D gene is TRBD1 (6 bases). CDR1 SGHVS and CDR2 FQNEAQ come from the germline V gene. Deletions cut 7 bases from V and 3 bases from J, with 12 bases between. CDR3 length: 13 residues. The CDR3 loop reads CASIEGGDTEAFF. CDR3 DNA: TGTGCCAGCATTGAAGGGGGTGACACTGAAGCTTTCTTT.

This clonotype was observed a handful of times. This chain links TRBV4-2 with TRBJ2-2; 8 nucleotides line up with TRBD1. V dropped 2 bases and J dropped 4; count of bases not matched to a gene: 6. CDR1 is LGHNA and CDR2 is YNFKEQ in the germline V gene. The CDR3 is made up of 16 amino acids. Written as DNA, the CDR3 is TGTGCCAGCAGCCAACAGGGGGCTCCAAGCACCGGGGAGCTGTTTTTT. Protein sequence: CASSQQGAPSTGELFF.

The sample holds a few counts of this clonotype. The rearrangement uses TRBV6-5 and TRBJ2-1; unclear D gene. V lost 2 bases and J 5 bases, leaving 16 bases between the germline ends. The CDR3 extends over 16 amino acids. Germline CDR1 reads MNHEY; CDR2 reads SVGAGI. Written as DNA, the CDR3 is TGTGCCAGCAGTTACGGGCGAAACCAGCGTGACAATGAGCAGTTCTTC. It is translated as CASSYGRNQRDNEQFF.

A few counts support this clonotype. CDR3 DNA: TGCGCCAGCAGCCAATCCACGCAGGGACAGGGTTCTGGAAACACCATATATTTT. Its translation: CASSQSTQGQGSGNTIYF. The chain employs TRBV4-3 and TRBJ1-3, with TRBD1 matching 9 bases. CDR1 is LGHNA and CDR2 is YSLEER in the germline V gene. CDR3 length: 18 residues. The J segment lost 1 base and the V segment lost 2 bases, leaving 9 bases of the junction unmatched.

Only a few counts were recorded for this clonotype. The chain uses TRBV20-1 and TRBJ2-7; TRBD2 might be the D (5 bases). The V end lost 1 base, the J end lost 2 bases, and 9 bases lay between the germline ends. The CDR3 sequence is 13 residues long. CDR1 and CDR2 from the germline V gene are DFQATT and SNEGSKA (reference sequence). CDR3 region: CSARVRVPYEQYF. DNA for the CDR3: TGCAGTGCTAGAGTGAGGGTTCCCTACGAGCAGTACTTC.

This clonotype came up a few times. The gene calls are TRBV12-3 or TRBV12-4 and TRBJ1-1; D might be TRBD1 (6 bases). The CDR3 contains 13 residues. Between the trimmed V and J ends, which lost 5 bases and 4 bases, there was a span of 11 bases. DNA for the CDR3: TGTGCCAGCAGTCAGGGGATGAGCACTGAAGCTTTCTTT. Its translation: CASSQGMSTEAFF.

This clonotype was picked up many times. The V and J genes are TRBV3-1 and TRBJ2-3; 7 bases match TRBD2. CDR3 length: 16 amino acids. V trimming: 0 bases; J trimming: 2 bases; junction bases outside the gene matches: 5. CDR1 and CDR2 from the germline V gene are LGHDT and YNNKEL (reference sequence). The CDR3 sequence: CASSQDPAGFTDTQYF. CDR3 DNA sequence: TGTGCCAGCAGCCAAGACCCAGCGGGGTTCACAGATACGCAGTATTTT.

A few counts support this clonotype. This chain links TRBV11-3 with TRBJ2-3; TRBD2 aligns across 14 bases. This CDR3 has 17 residues. V lost 5 bases and J lost 4; bases outside the gene matches: 8. Germline loops: CDR1 SGHNT, CDR2 YENEEA. DNA of the CDR3: TGTGCCAGCAGCCCCCGGACTAGCGGGGGGAGCGCAGATACGCAGTATTTT. Its protein product is CASSPRTSGGSADTQYF.

This chain links TRBV7-6 with TRBJ1-4; D not resolved. Germline V lookup: CDR1 SGHVS, CDR2 FNYEAQ. Trimming pared 5 bases from V and 7 bases from J, leaving 11 bases between. The CDR3 extends over 13 amino acids. In DNA, the CDR3 is TGTGCCAGCAGCCACAAGTGGGGTGAAAAACTGTTTTTT. Amino acid sequence: CASSHKWGEKLFF. The full variable domain, in which reference TRBV7-6 and TRBJ1-4 provide the parts outside the CDR3, is GAGVSQSPRYKVTKRGQDVALRCDPISGHVSLYWYRQALGQGPEFLTYFNYEAQQDKSGLPNDRFSAERPEGSISTLTIQRTEQRDSAMYRCASSHKWGEKLFFGSGTQLSVL.

The chain links TRBV20-1 to TRBJ2-7; 7 bases line up with TRBD2. With V trimmed by 1 base and J by 0 bases, 15 bases remained unmatched. Germline-derived CDR1 and CDR2 are DFQATT and SNEGSKA (reference sequence). CDR3 length equals 18 residues. The CDR3 coding sequence is TGCAGTGCTAGAGTGGCCAGCGGGGTTACTGAGAGCTCCTACGAGCAGTACGTC. It encodes CSARVASGVTESSYEQYV.

The chain links TRBV6-1 to TRBJ2-3; either TRBD1 or TRBD2 may fit D (5 bases each). V was shortened by 6 bases and J by 3 bases, with 16 bases between the two germline ends. CDR1 and CDR2 from the germline V gene are MNHNS and SASEGT. The CDR3 is 15 residues long. In nucleotides, the CDR3 is TGTGCCAGCAGCGCCGGGACGAGAGAGACAGATACGCAGTATTTT. The encoded protein is CASSAGTRETDTQYF.